This T cell receptor (beta chain) came from a study of cytomegalovirus exposure and HLA in healthy donors. Study outcomes and limitations: Researchers reported in a later analysis that common viral pathogens appeared linked to several top clusters. The study assumed roughly uniform donor sequencing depth for presence/absence analyses.

A multiplex PCR was run with 60 Vbeta primers and 13 Jbeta primers. Some clones are missing from TCRdb's copy, which holds only in-frame ones; the method was immunoSEQ multiplex PCR. The data contain about 120,000 clones, approximately 72% of them seen just once; the ten biggest clones take up about 1.5%. On this clone: Its antigen is unidentified.

Trimming took off 11 bases at V and 1 base at J, with 14 bases between the two ends. The CDR3 contains 13 residues. CDR1 and CDR2 (germline): MNHNS, SASEGT. The rearrangement links TRBV6-1 to TRBJ1-1; D possibly corresponds to TRBD1 (6 bases). The sequencing input was PBMCs. The sequence came from a man aged 18-30 years in good health and CMV-seronegative. The CDR3 DNA is TGTGCCGGCAAGTTGACAGGGAACACTGAAGCTTTCTTT. Translating it yields CAGKLTGNTEAFF.